Reported below is one T cell receptor (beta chain). The data were taken from a study of tumor-infiltrating lymphocytes in oesophageal squamous cell carcinoma. Via MiXCR, TCRdb re-called the PCR reads, giving one row per CDR3 protein. The sample lists 20,000 to 25,000 distinct CDR3 sequences, about 34% occurring once. The ends lost 1 base at V and 4 bases at J; junction bases unmatched: 6. From germline, CDR1 is SGHVS and CDR2 FNYEAQ. The length of the CDR3 is 16 residues. The source of this sequence is a male donor with esophageal squamous cell carcinoma. The V gene is TRBV7-6, the J gene TRBJ1-3; 8 nucleotides agree with TRBD1. The sequenced sample consisted of esophageal tumor tissue. The CDR3 spells CASSLGPGTGGNTIYF. Written as DNA, the CDR3 is TGTGCCAGCAGCTTAGGGCCCGGGACAGGAGGAAACACCATATATTTT. Together with reference TRBV7-6 and TRBJ1-3, the CDR3 gives the full variable domain: GAGVSQSPRYKVTKRGQDVALRCDPISGHVSLYWYRQALGQGPEFLTYFNYEAQQDKSGLPNDRFSAERPEGSISTLTIQRTEQRDSAMYRCASSLGPGTGGNTIYFGEGSWLTVV.